One and the same sample provided the 21 T cell receptor beta chains below, sequenced in a study of shared clonotypes between healthy human individuals. The repertoire was sequenced with immunoSEQ multiplex PCR; TCRdb's copy has only in-frame clones and lacks some. Of about 530,000 clones listed, 75% to 80% are singletons. Sequenced input: PBMCs. The receptors stem from a woman aged 35 to 49 in good health. Some clones in this sample may be carry-over from other donors' samples.

The genes are TRBV28 and TRBJ2-7, with D perhaps matching TRBD2 (7 bases). The V end was cut by 6 bases, the J end by 5 bases, with 20 bases between. This CDR3 spans 15 amino acids. Germline CDR1 is MDHEN and CDR2 is SYDVKM. The CDR3 nucleotides read TGTGCCAGCAGGCCACCAGCCGGGGGGCGAAACGAGCAGTACTTC. This gives the protein CASRPPAGGRNEQYF.

The chain has TRBV5-1 and TRBJ1-2; no clear D gene. CDR1 SGHRS and CDR2 YFSETQ come from the germline V gene. Deletions cut 3 bases from V and 8 bases from J, with 14 bases between. The length of the CDR3 is 13 residues. The CDR3 DNA reads as TGCGCCAGCAGCTCCCAAGGGAGAGACGGCTACACCTTC. Amino acid sequence: CASSSQGRDGYTF.

This clone was recorded once. This CDR3 reads CATRTSGSGDEQYF. CDR3 bases: TGTGCCACCAGGACTAGCGGGAGCGGTGACGAGCAGTACTTC. This chain joins TRBV10-3 and TRBJ2-7; TRBD2 aligns across 13 bases. Germline V CDR1 and CDR2: ENHRY, SYGVKD. The V segment lost 10 bases and the J segment 5 bases; nucleotides outside the gene matches: 8. CDR3 length equals 14 residues.

V gene TRBV10-2 combines with J gene TRBJ1-2; D is unclear. The V end lost 6 bases, the J end lost 5 bases, and 19 bases lay between the germline ends. This CDR3 comprises 15 residues. Germline V lookup: CDR1 WSHSY, CDR2 SAAADI. CDR3 nucleotide sequence: TGCGCCAGCAGGGGTGATGTGGCAGTCAATTATGGCTACACCTTC. This translates into CASRGDVAVNYGYTF.

The V and J genes are TRBV11-2 and TRBJ2-5; D remains unclear. The V end lost 2 bases, the J end lost 5 bases, and 3 bases lay between the germline ends. The CDR3 is 11 residues long. Per germline, CDR1 SGHAT and CDR2 FQNNGV. CDR3 loop: CASSLSETQYF. The CDR3 DNA is TGTGCCAGCAGCTTATCTGAGACCCAGTACTTC.

This clone was detected only a few times. This chain connects TRBV10-1 to TRBJ2-7; TRBD1 matches 11 bases. The CDR3 is made up of 15 amino acids. CDR1 and CDR2 (germline): WNHNN, SYGVQD (reference sequence). Unmatched junction bases numbered 7, after V lost 2 bases and J lost 7 bases. This CDR3 reads CASSELGQGAGEQYF. CDR3 DNA sequence: TGCGCCAGCAGTGAGCTCGGACAGGGGGCTGGGGAGCAGTACTTC.

CDR3 coding DNA: TGCGCCAGCGGACCAGGGACAGCCTCTGGAAACACCATATATTTT. Translating gives CASGPGTASGNTIYF. This chain joins TRBV5-1 and TRBJ1-3; TRBD1 matches 7 bases. With V trimmed by 7 bases and J by 0 bases, 7 bases remained unmatched. The CDR3 is made up of 15 amino acids. Germline loops: CDR1 SGHRS, CDR2 YFSETQ.

J is TRBJ2-7 and V is TRBV4-2; no reliable D call. Trimming took off 4 bases at V and 4 bases at J, with 14 bases between the two ends. CDR3 length: 14 amino acids. Per germline, CDR1 LGHNA and CDR2 YNFKEQ. The CDR3 region has the DNA TGTGCCAGCAGCCCAGGTGTGGAGTATTACGAGCAGTACTTC. It is translated as CASSPGVEYYEQYF.

The V call is TRBV27, the J call TRBJ1-5; D is ambiguous. The CDR3 covers 14 residues. V was cut by 5 bases and J by 0 bases, with 8 bases left in between. Germline V lookup: CDR1 MNHEY, CDR2 SMNVEV (reference sequence). The CDR3 is CASSREFSNQPQHF. In DNA, the CDR3 is TGTGCCAGCAGTCGAGAATTTAGCAATCAGCCCCAGCATTTT.

The genes are TRBV7-6 and TRBJ2-7; D perhaps matches TRBD1 (6 bases). The CDR3 is 16 residues long. Trimming pared 5 bases from V and 6 bases from J, leaving 23 bases between. CDR1 and CDR2 (germline): SGHVS, FNYEAQ. CDR3 DNA sequence: TGTGCCAGCAGCCCCGACTTCGCAGGGGTGGTCGGCGAGCAGTACTTC. Its protein is CASSPDFAGVVGEQYF.

A word on this clone: A read error is likely here: a far larger clone is one base away. The chain combines TRBV9 with TRBJ2-3; D may be TRBD2 (5 bases). The CDR3 loop spans 15 amino acids. Germline V lookup: CDR1 SGDLS, CDR2 YYNGEE. CDR3 sequence reads: CANSALEGPTDTQYF. CDR3 coding DNA: TGTGCCAACAGCGCGTTAGAGGGCCCGACAGATACGCAGTATTTT.

The rearrangement uses TRBV7-2 and TRBJ1-5; the D is unclear. CDR3 size: 15 residues. Trimming removed 1 base at V and 0 bases at J, with 7 bases between. Germline values: CDR1 SGHTA, CDR2 FQGNSA. CDR3 region: CASSLGVTSNQPQHF. DNA for the CDR3: TGTGCCAGCAGCTTAGGGGTTACTAGCAATCAGCCCCAGCATTTT. The whole variable domain, remainder taken from reference TRBV7-2 and TRBJ1-5, is GAGVSQSPSNKVTEKGKDVELRCDPISGHTALYWYRQSLGQGLEFLIYFQGNSAPDKSGLPSDRFSAERTGGSVSTLTIQRTQQEDSAVYLCASSLGVTSNQPQHFGDGTRLSIL.

The V call is TRBV6-1, the J call TRBJ1-1, with TRBD1 as a possible D gene (5 bases). Germline V gene sequence: CDR1 MNHNS, CDR2 SASEGT. Trimming shortened V by 6 bases and J by 5 bases, and 13 bases separated the two germline ends. This CDR3 spans 13 amino acids. The CDR3 DNA is TGTGCCAGCAGAGGAGGGGTATGGACTGAAGCTTTCTTT. Translated: CASRGGVWTEAFF.

The table lists this clone with a count of one. V usage is TRBV7-2 and J usage is TRBJ1-4, with D tentatively TRBD1 (5 bases). V shed 3 bases and J shed 8 bases, with 19 bases lying between them. The CDR3 totals 16 residues. Looked up from germline, CDR1 is SGHTA and CDR2 is FQGNSA. Written as DNA, the CDR3 is TGTGCCAGCAGCTTCGCGGGGGGGGTCAAGAGGGAAAAACTGTTTTTT. Its translation is CASSFAGGVKREKLFF.

The V and J genes are TRBV15 and TRBJ2-5; D remains unclear. Near its end, the DNA agrees better with TRBJ2-7, so the J call may be wrong. CDR3 length: 13 residues. In germline, CDR1 is LNHNV, CDR2 YYDKDF (reference sequence). This CDR3 is CATSSSTRLEQYF. CDR3 DNA sequence: TGTGCCACCAGCAGCAGTACCAGACTCGAGCAGTACTTC.

The V call is TRBV7-2, the J call TRBJ2-1; 7 positions agree with TRBD2. The CDR3 has 15 amino acids. With 1 base clipped from V and 5 bases from J, the junction kept 5 bases outside the gene matches. Germline CDR1 SGHTA, CDR2 FQGNSA. The CDR3 reads CASSLVGGSNNEQFF. The CDR3 DNA is TGTGCCAGCAGCTTAGTAGGCGGGAGCAACAATGAGCAGTTCTTC.

The rearrangement joins TRBV11-3 to TRBJ2-5; 8 bases line up with TRBD1. The CDR3 spans 15 residues. In germline, CDR1 is SGHNT, CDR2 YENEEA. Losses at the gene ends were 3 bases for V and 5 bases for J; bases not matched to a gene: 8. The CDR3 nucleotides read TGTGCCAGCAGCTTGGGGCAGGGGGCCGGTGAGACCCAGTACTTC. Encoded protein: CASSLGQGAGETQYF.

The chain has TRBV15 and TRBJ2-7; 10 bases are a match to TRBD1. The CDR3 sequence is 14 residues long. Germline V gene sequence: CDR1 LNHNV, CDR2 YYDKDF (reference sequence). The ends lost 5 bases at V and 1 base at J; junction bases unmatched: 2. The CDR3 sequence is CATSVGQGSYEQYF. Here the CDR3 DNA reads TGTGCCACCAGCGTGGGACAGGGGTCCTACGAGCAGTACTTC.

The chain has TRBV5-5 and TRBJ2-2; D gene ambiguous. Germline lookup yields CDR1 SGHKS and CDR2 YYEKEE (reference sequence). The length of the CDR3 is 14 residues. Trimming cost V 2 bases and J 1 base, with 6 bases left between them. The chain's CDR3 is CASSFDLNTGELFF. CDR3 in DNA: TGTGCCAGCAGCTTTGACCTGAACACCGGGGAGCTGTTTTTT.

In this sample, this clone turned up a few times. This chain joins TRBV19 and TRBJ1-4; no clear D. Germline assignment: CDR1 LNHDA and CDR2 SQIVND (reference sequence). The CDR3 consists of 15 residues. Trimming stripped 4 bases from V and 4 bases from J, with 13 bases between. This chain's CDR3 is CASSTGVRINEKLFF. DNA for the CDR3: TGTGCCAGTAGTACCGGGGTGAGGATTAATGAAAAACTGTTTTTT. Complete variable domain (other parts from reference TRBV19 and TRBJ1-4): DGGITQSPKYLFRKEGQNVTLSCEQNLNHDAMYWYRQDPGQGLRLIYYSQIVNDFQKGDIAEGYSVSREKKESFPLTVTSAQKNPTAFYLCASSTGVRINEKLFFGSGTQLSVL.

This rearrangement joins TRBV19 to TRBJ1-1; possibly TRBD1 for D (6 bases). The V gene lost 7 bases and the J gene lost 3 bases, with 12 bases spanning the gap. Germline V gene lookup returns CDR1 LNHDA and CDR2 SQIVND (reference sequence). The CDR3 runs to 13 residues. The DNA of the CDR3 is TGTGCCAGTAATAGGGGGTCGGACACTGAAGCTTTCTTT. Its protein product is CASNRGSDTEAFF.